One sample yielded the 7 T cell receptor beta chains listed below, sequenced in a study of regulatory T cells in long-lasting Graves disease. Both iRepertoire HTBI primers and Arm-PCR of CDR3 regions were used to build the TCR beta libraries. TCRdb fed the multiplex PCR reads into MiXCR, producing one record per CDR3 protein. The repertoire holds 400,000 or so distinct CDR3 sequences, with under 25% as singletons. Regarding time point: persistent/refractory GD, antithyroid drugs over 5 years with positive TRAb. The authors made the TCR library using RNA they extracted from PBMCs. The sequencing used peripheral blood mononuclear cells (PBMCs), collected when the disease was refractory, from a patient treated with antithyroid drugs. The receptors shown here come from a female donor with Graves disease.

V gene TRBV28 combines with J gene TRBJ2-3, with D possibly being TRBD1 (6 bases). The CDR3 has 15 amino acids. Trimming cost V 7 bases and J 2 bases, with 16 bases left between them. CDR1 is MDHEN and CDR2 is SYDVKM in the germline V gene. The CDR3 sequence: CASNRVDRPTDTQYF. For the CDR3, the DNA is TGTGCCAGCAATCGCGTGGACAGACCCACAGATACGCAGTATTTT. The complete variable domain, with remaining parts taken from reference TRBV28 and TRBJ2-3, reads DVKVTQSSRYLVKRTGEKVFLECVQDMDHENMFWYRQDPGLGLRLIYFSYDVKMKEKGDIPEGYSVSREKKERFSLILESASTNQTSMYLCASNRVDRPTDTQYFGPGTRLTVL.

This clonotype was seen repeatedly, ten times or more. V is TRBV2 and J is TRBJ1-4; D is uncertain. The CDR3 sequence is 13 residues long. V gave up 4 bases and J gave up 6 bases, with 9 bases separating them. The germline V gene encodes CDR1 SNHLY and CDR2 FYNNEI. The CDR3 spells CASSVGNHEKLFF. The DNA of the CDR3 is TGTGCCAGCAGTGTGGGGAACCATGAAAAACTGTTTTTT.

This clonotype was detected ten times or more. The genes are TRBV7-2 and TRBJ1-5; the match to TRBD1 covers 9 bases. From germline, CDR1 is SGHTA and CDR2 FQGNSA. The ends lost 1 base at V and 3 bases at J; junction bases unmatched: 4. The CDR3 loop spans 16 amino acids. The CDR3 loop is CASSLGDRDFNQPQHF. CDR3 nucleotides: TGTGCCAGCAGCTTAGGGGACAGGGACTTCAATCAGCCCCAGCATTTT.

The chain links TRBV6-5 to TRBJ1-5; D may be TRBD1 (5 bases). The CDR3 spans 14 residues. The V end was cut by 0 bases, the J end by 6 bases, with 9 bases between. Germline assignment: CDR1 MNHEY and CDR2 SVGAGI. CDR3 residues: CASSYSRGSQPQHF. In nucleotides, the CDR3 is TGTGCCAGCAGTTACTCACGGGGGAGTCAGCCCCAGCATTTT.

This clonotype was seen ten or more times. This CDR3 reads CASSSPLGQGTNEQYF. The CDR3 DNA follows: TGTGCCAGCAGTTCACCACTGGGACAGGGGACTAACGAGCAGTACTTC. This chain joins TRBV28 and TRBJ2-7, with 10 nucleotides matching TRBD1. Germline assignment: CDR1 MDHEN and CDR2 SYDVKM. V was clipped by 4 bases and J by 5 bases; unmatched bases: 11. The CDR3 is 16 residues long.

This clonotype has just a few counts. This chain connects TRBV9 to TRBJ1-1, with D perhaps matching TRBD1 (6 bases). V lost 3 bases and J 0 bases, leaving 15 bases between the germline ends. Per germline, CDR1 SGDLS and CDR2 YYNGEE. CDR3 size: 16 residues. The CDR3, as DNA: TGTGCCAGCAGCGACGGGACATCTTTTATGAACACTGAAGCTTTCTTT. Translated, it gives CASSDGTSFMNTEAFF.

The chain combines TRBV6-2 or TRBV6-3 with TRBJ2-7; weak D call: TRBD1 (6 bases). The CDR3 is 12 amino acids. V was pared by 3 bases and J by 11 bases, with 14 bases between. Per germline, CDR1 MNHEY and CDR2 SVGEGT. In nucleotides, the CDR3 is TGTGCCAGCAGTTATTACCAGGGGATAGAGTACTTC. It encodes CASSYYQGIEYF.